The clone carrying this T cell receptor (beta chain) was recorded a few times. Per the original methods: Counts of nucleated cells, estimated from reference gene primer amplification, were obtained. Some clones are missing from TCRdb's copy, which holds only in-frame ones; the method was immunoSEQ multiplex PCR. V, J and clone size derive from that table, while D and trimming were established from the DNA sequence. The sample carries around 24,000 clones, almost 90% recorded once. This entry comes from a study of blood T cell repertoires in COVID-19. Germline V lookup: CDR1 MDHEN, CDR2 SYDVKM. Trimming stripped 5 bases from V and 1 base from J, with 18 bases between. This CDR3 has 17 amino acids.

Sequencing input: peripheral blood. V gene TRBV28 combines with J gene TRBJ1-3; tentatively, D is TRBD1 (5 bases). The origin of this receptor is a woman aged 60-75 years with active COVID-19. CDR3 protein: CASSPPGMAGSGNTIYF. CDR3 sequence (DNA): TGTGCCAGCAGTCCCCCAGGGATGGCTGGGTCTGGAAACACCATATATTTT. Full variable domain (rest looked up from reference TRBV28 and TRBJ1-3): DVKVTQSSRYLVKRTGEKVFLECVQDMDHENMFWYRQDPGLGLRLIYFSYDVKMKEKGDIPEGYSVSREKKERFSLILESASTNQTSMYLCASSPPGMAGSGNTIYFGEGSWLTVV.